These 13 T cell receptor beta chains were sequenced from one sample in a study of T cell repertoires in cytomegalovirus infection. From the reads, TCRdb called clonotypes with MiXCR, one entry per CDR3 protein. Of roughly 76,000 distinct CDR3 sequences in the sample, more than 3.5% were seen once. Material for sequencing was PBMCs. These receptors were taken from a human donor in good health (CMV status not recorded). Some clones in this sample may be carry-over from other donors' samples.

Many counts were recorded for this clonotype. V gene TRBV7-2 combines with J gene TRBJ1-1, with unresolved D. Germline V CDR1 and CDR2: SGHTA, FQGNSA. The V and J ends lost 3 bases and 8 bases respectively, with 10 bases between them. The CDR3 has 12 residues. CDR3 coding DNA: TGTGCCAGCAGCTTCAGACTGATGGAAGCTTTCTTT. Translating it yields CASSFRLMEAFF. Full variable domain (missing parts from reference TRBV7-2 and TRBJ1-1): GAGVSQSPSNKVTEKGKDVELRCDPISGHTALYWYRQSLGQGLEFLIYFQGNSAPDKSGLPSDRFSAERTGGSVSTLTIQRTQQEDSAVYLCASSFRLMEAFFGQGTRLTVV.

This clonotype was counted at least ten times. J is TRBJ1-5 and V is TRBV6-6; unclear D gene. CDR1 is MNHNY and CDR2 is SVGAGI in the germline V gene (reference sequence). The CDR3 contains 14 residues. V was trimmed by 2 bases and J by 0 bases, leaving 5 bases between them. The CDR3 reads CASSYSHSNQPQHF. For the CDR3, the DNA is TGTGCCAGCAGTTACAGCCATAGCAATCAGCCCCAGCATTTT.

This clonotype was recorded many times. This rearrangement joins TRBV11-2 to TRBJ2-2, with unresolved D. Deletions cut 5 bases from V and 1 base from J, with 11 bases between. There are 15 residues in the CDR3. The germline CDR1 and CDR2 sequences are SGHAT and FQNNGV. The CDR3, as DNA: TGTGCCAGCAGCCCGCTGACGGGGAACACCGGGGAGCTGTTTTTT. It translates to CASSPLTGNTGELFF.

This clonotype was picked up many times. This chain links TRBV5-1 with TRBJ1-6; 7 nucleotides match TRBD1. The CDR3 covers 15 residues. In germline, CDR1 is SGHRS, CDR2 YFSETQ. The V segment lost 2 bases and the J segment 7 bases; nucleotides outside the gene matches: 6. CDR3 coding DNA: TGCGCCAGCAGCTTAGGGGACAGTGGCAATTCACCCCTCCACTTT. Its translation is CASSLGDSGNSPLHF.

This clonotype was observed at least ten times. In DNA, the CDR3 is TGTGCCAGCAGCTTAGTGGCAGCCACAGATACGCAGTATTTT. It specifies CASSLVAATDTQYF. This sequence joins TRBV7-8 and TRBJ2-3; D unclear. The CDR3 spans 14 residues. Trimming took 1 base from V and 2 from J, leaving 7 bases between them. Germline CDR1 and CDR2: SGHVS and FQNEAQ.

This clonotype was picked up many times. The chain recombines TRBV28 with TRBJ1-5; D possibly corresponds to TRBD1 (5 bases). V gave up 3 bases and J gave up 5 bases, with 17 bases separating them. This CDR3 has 16 amino acids. The germline CDR1 and CDR2 sequences are MDHEN and SYDVKM. CDR3 region: CASSFSVGRVHQPQHF. The CDR3 region has the DNA TGTGCCAGCAGTTTTTCCGTAGGCAGGGTTCATCAGCCCCAGCATTTT.

Many counts were recorded for this clonotype. CDR3 sequence: CARDQTVLISYNSPLHF. The CDR3 nucleotides are TGTGCCAGAGACCAGACAGTACTCATCTCCTATAATTCACCCCTCCACTTT. The rearrangement joins TRBV19 to TRBJ1-6, with D perhaps TRBD1 (5 bases). The CDR3 has 17 amino acids. Germline V CDR1 and CDR2: LNHDA, SQIVND (reference sequence). Trimming pared 9 bases from V and 0 bases from J, leaving 18 bases between.

This clonotype was seen at least ten times. Germline is not matched at one junction end, which may reflect a read error. The CDR3 nucleotides read TGTGCCAGCAGCCTACCTGGTGGCGGCTCAACGTTC. This sequence encodes CASSLPGGGSTF. V usage is TRBV14 and J usage is TRBJ1-2; D call uncertain. The CDR3 consists of 12 residues. CDR1 is SGHDN, CDR2 FVKESK, per germline.

There are a few counts of this clonotype. CDR3 protein: CATSGDTGSYYGYTF. The CDR3 region has the DNA TGTGCCACCAGTGGCGACACAGGGAGCTATTATGGCTACACCTTC. This chain connects TRBV24-1 to TRBJ1-2, with a possible D match to TRBD1 (6 bases). The CDR3 has 15 residues. V was clipped by 5 bases and J by 5 bases, with 17 bases between them. Per the germline V gene, CDR1 is KGHDR and CDR2 is SFDVKD.

This clonotype was observed at least ten times. The CDR3: CASSSETGGGKLFF. DNA of the CDR3: TGTGCCAGCAGCTCAGAGACAGGGGGCGGAAAACTGTTTTTT. The V gene is TRBV7-2, the J gene TRBJ1-4; 10 bases map to TRBD1. Germline CDR1 and CDR2: SGHTA and FQGNSA. The trim removed 4 bases at V and 10 bases at J, leaving 6 bases unmatched. The CDR3 sequence is 14 residues long.

This clonotype was seen ten or more times. The rearrangement uses TRBV20-1 and TRBJ2-1, with 9 bases that match TRBD1. The V and J ends lost 5 bases and 3 bases, in that order; junction bases with no gene match: 5. This CDR3 has 14 residues. Germline CDR1 is DFQATT and CDR2 is SNEGSKA (reference sequence). The DNA for the CDR3 is TGCAGTGCTGGGGACAGGGTCGGCTACAATGAGCAGTTCTTC. Amino acid sequence: CSAGDRVGYNEQFF.

This clonotype was counted at least ten times. The chain links TRBV5-6 to TRBJ1-2, with TRBD1 matching over 7 bases. CDR1 and CDR2 from the germline V gene are SGHDT and YYEEEE. V dropped 3 bases and J dropped 4; count of bases not matched to a gene: 9. This CDR3 spans 15 amino acids. The CDR3 coding sequence is TGTGCCAGCAGCTACGACAGGGAAACGTTCTATGGCTACACCTTC. Translated: CASSYDRETFYGYTF.

Comments on this clonotype: A single base separates this from a much larger clone, so it may be a read error. The chain links TRBV4-1 to TRBJ1-5, with 7 bases that match TRBD1. V was pared by 5 bases and J by 7 bases, with 8 bases of the junction left unmatched. The CDR3 sequence is 14 residues long. Germline V gives CDR1 MGHRA, CDR2 YSYEKL. CDR3 nucleotides: TGCGCCAGCAGCTTACCAGGGGGTTGGCAGCCCCAGCATTTT. Its translation: CASSLPGGWQPQHF.